The T cell receptor (beta chain) under discussion was sequenced for a study of blood T cell repertoires in COVID-19. Overall study: Whether acute or convalescent, the COVID-19 samples came from the United States, Italy and Spain. Nucleic acid was either cDNA or gDNA, and it came from T cells, B-cell-depleted T cells, or PBMCs.

The V segment lost 6 bases and the J segment 2 bases; nucleotides outside the gene matches: 8. Looked up from germline, CDR1 is LNHNV and CDR2 is YYDKDF (reference sequence). This CDR3 contains 15 residues. This clone was recorded a few times. Per the original methods: Amplification of reference gene primers was used by the study to estimate nucleated cell counts. TCRdb keeps only in-frame clones here, not all; method: immunoSEQ multiplex PCR. The DNA gave D and trimming, while V, J and clone size come from that table. The sample holds under 75,000 clones, 80% to 90% seen once. The sequenced sample consisted of peripheral blood. This rearrangement joins TRBV15 to TRBJ1-2, with 8 nucleotides matching TRBD1. This clonotype originated in a man in his fifties with acute or convalescent COVID-19. The CDR3 nucleotides are TGTGCCACCAGAGTTCAGGGGGCGTGGAACTATGGCTACACCTTC. Translated: CATRVQGAWNYGYTF.